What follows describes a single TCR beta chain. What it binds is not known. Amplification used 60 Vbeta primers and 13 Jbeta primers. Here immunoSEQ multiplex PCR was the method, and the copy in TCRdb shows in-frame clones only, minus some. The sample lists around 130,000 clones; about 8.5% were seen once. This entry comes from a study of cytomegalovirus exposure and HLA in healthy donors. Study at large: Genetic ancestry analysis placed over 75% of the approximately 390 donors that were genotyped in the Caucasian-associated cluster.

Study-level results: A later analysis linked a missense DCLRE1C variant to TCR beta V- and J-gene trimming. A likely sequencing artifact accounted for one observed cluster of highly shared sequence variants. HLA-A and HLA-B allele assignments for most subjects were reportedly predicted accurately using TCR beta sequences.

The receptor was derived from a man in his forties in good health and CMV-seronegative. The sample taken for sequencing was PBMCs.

CDR3 in DNA: TGCGCCAGCAGCCAAGATAGAAGAGCGGCTTTCTTT. Protein: CASSQDRRAAFF. This sequence joins TRBV4-1 and TRBJ1-1; D is ambiguous. The CDR3 is 12 residues long. Between the trimmed V and J ends, which lost 0 bases and 11 bases, there was a span of 10 bases. Germline values: CDR1 MGHRA, CDR2 YSYEKL.